The sample holds one count of the clone carrying this T cell receptor (beta chain). Its antigen is as yet unknown. The CDR3 spans 15 residues. V was cut by 1 base and J by 2 bases, with 12 bases left in between. CDR1 is MNHNS and CDR2 is SASEGT in the germline V gene. This record belongs to a study of cytomegalovirus exposure and HLA in healthy donors. The primer mix had 60 Vbeta and 13 Jbeta primers. Data came from immunoSEQ multiplex PCR; TCRdb stores just in-frame clones and leaves some out. The table includes some 70,000 clones, roughly 82% detected once. The study's findings and limits: Several top significant clusters appeared, in a later analysis, to be linked to common viral pathogens. A few of the chains that were CMV-associated were confirmed in vitro to be specific for CMV antigens. A previous analysis found most TCR beta V segments productive roughly 87% or roughly 30% of the time. In a later analysis, DRB1 alleles had the most associated TCRs; HLA-C alleles the fewest.

This clonotype was obtained from a man aged 18 to 29 in good health and CMV-seronegative. The specimen was PBMCs. This rearrangement joins TRBV6-1 to TRBJ2-7; D call uncertain. The CDR3 nucleotides read TGTGCCAGCAGTGAAGGCGGTAGTTTGGCCTACGAGCAGTACTTC. It yields the protein CASSEGGSLAYEQYF.